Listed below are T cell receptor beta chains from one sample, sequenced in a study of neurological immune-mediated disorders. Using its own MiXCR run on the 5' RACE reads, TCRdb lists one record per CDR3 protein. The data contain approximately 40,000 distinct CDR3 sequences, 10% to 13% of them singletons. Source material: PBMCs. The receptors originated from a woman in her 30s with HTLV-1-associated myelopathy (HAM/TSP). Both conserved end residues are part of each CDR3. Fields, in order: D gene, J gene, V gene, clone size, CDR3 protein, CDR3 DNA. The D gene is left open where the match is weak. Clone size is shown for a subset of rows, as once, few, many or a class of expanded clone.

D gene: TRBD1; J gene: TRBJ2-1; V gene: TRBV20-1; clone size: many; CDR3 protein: CSVARGQQTRNEQFF; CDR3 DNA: TGCAGTGTCGCTCGGGGACAGCAAACTAGGAATGAGCAGTTCTTC
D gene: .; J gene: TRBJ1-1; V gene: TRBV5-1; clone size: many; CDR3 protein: CASSSSDTEAFF; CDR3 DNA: TGCGCCAGCAGCTCGAGTGACACTGAAGCTTTCTTT
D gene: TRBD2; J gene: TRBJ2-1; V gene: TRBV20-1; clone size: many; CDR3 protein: CSARGTSGANEQFF; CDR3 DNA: TGCAGTGCTAGAGGGACTAGCGGGGCCAATGAGCAGTTCTTC
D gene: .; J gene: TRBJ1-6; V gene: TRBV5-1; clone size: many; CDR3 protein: CASSLLAGRSNSPLHF; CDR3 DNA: TGCGCCAGCAGCTTGTTGGCAGGACGAAGTAATTCACCCCTCCACTTT
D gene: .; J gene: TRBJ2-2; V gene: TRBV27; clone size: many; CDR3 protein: CASSFTTGELFF; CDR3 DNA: TGTGCCAGCAGTTTTACCACCGGGGAGCTGTTTTTT
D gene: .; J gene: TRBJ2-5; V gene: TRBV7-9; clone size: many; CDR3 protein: CASSPGRFQETQYF; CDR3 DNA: TGTGCCAGCAGCCCCGGACGGTTCCAAGAGACCCAGTACTTC
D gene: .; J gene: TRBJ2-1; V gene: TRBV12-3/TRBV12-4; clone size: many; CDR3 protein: CASSQMAGEQFF; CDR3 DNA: TGTGCCAGCAGCCAGATGGCGGGGGAGCAGTTCTTC
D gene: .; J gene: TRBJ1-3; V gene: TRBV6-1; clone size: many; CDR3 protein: CASSEIDARGGNTIYF; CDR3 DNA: TGTGCCAGCAGTGAAATAGACGCAAGAGGAGGAAACACCATATATTTT
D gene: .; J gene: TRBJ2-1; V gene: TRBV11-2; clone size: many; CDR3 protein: CASSLEPFSNEQFF; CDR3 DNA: TGTGCCAGCAGCTTAGAACCTTTCAGCAATGAGCAGTTCTTC
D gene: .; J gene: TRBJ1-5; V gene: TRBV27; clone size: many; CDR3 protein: CASRAGRYQPQHF; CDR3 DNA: TGTGCCAGCAGGGCAGGCCGCTATCAGCCCCAGCATTTT
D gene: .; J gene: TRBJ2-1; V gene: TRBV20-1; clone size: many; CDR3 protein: CSARDRAYNEQFF; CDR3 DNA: TGCAGTGCTAGAGATAGGGCCTACAATGAGCAGTTCTTC
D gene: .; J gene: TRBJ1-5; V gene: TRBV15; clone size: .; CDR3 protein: CATSRSLGGSQPQHF; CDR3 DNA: TGTGCCACCAGCAGATCTCTAGGGGGGTCTCAGCCCCAGCATTTT
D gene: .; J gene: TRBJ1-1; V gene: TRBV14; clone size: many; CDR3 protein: CASSQGARNTEAFF; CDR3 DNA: TGTGCCAGCAGCCAAGGAGCTAGGAACACTGAAGCTTTCTTT
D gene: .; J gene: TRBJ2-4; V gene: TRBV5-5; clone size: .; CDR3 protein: CASSWGSLAKNIQYF; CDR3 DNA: TGTGCCAGCAGCTGGGGTAGTTTAGCCAAAAACATTCAGTACTTC
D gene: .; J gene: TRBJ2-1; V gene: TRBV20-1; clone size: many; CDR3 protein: CSARTQGDEQFF; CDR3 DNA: TGCAGTGCTAGAACGCAGGGCGATGAGCAGTTCTTC
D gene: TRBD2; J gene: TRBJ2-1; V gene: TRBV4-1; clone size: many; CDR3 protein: CASSQTSGEISYNEQFF; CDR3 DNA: TGCGCCAGCAGCCAGACTAGCGGGGAGATCTCCTACAATGAGCAGTTCTTC
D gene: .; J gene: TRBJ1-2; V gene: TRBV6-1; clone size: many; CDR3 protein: CASSEYVTGGGYTF; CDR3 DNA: TGTGCCAGCAGTGAGTATGTGACAGGAGGAGGCTACACCTTC
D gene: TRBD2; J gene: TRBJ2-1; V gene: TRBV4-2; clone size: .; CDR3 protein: CASSQDQRLAGGRGEQFF; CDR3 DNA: TGTGCCAGCAGCCAAGATCAGAGACTAGCGGGGGGGCGCGGTGAGCAGTTCTTC
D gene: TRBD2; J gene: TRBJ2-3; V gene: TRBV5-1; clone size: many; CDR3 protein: CASSLVSGGSDTQYF; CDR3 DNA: TGCGCCAGCAGCTTGGTCTCGGGGGGTTCAGATACGCAGTATTTT
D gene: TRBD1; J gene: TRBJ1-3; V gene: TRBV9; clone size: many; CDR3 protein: CASSPRGPGGSLAGNTIYF; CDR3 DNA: TGTGCCAGCAGCCCCCGAGGGCCAGGGGGAAGCCTAGCTGGAAACACCATATATTTT
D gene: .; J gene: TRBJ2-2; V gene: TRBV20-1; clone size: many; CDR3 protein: CSARDVGRVTGELFF; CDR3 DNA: TGCAGTGCTAGAGATGTGGGTAGGGTCACCGGGGAGCTGTTTTTT
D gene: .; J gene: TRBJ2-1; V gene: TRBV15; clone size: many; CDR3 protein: CATSSFGRYANEQFF; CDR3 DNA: TGTGCCACCAGCAGTTTCGGACGGTATGCCAATGAGCAGTTCTTC
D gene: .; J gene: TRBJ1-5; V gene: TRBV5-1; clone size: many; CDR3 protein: CASPGSAWGNQPQHF; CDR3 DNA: TGCGCCAGCCCCGGCTCGGCCTGGGGCAATCAGCCCCAGCATTTT
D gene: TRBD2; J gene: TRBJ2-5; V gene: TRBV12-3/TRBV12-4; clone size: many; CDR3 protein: CASRTHGTSGGVQETQYF; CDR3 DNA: TGTGCCAGCAGAACCCACGGGACTAGCGGGGGGGTCCAAGAGACCCAGTACTTC
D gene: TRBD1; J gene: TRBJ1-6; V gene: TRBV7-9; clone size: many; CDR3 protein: CASSLVRGQDNSPLHF; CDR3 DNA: TGTGCCAGCAGCTTAGTCAGGGGGCAGGATAATTCACCCCTCCACTTT
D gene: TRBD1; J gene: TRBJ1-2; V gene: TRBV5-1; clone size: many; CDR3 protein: CASSLDTGGGYGYTF; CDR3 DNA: TGCGCCAGCAGCTTGGACACAGGGGGAGGCTATGGCTACACCTTC